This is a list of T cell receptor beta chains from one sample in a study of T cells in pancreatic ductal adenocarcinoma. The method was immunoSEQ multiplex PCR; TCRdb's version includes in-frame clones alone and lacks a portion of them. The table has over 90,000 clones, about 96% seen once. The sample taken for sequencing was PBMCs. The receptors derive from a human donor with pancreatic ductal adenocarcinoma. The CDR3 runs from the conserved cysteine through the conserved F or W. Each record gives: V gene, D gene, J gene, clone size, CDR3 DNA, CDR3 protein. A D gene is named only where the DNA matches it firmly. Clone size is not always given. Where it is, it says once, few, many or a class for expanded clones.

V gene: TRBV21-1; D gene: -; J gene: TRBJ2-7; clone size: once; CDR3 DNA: TGTGCCAGCAGCAAAGCCAGGACAGGGGGTACTACCGAGCAGTACTTC; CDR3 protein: CASSKARTGGTTEQYF
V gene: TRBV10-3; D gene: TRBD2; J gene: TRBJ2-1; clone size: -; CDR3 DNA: TGTGCCATCAGTGTCTCCCCCCGATGGGAGGGCCAGAGTGAGCAGTTCTTC; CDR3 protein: CAISVSPRWEGQSEQFF
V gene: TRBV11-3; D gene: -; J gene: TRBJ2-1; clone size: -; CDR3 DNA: TGTGCCAGCAGCCAACTCGGTGAGCAGTTCTTC; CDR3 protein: CASSQLGEQFF
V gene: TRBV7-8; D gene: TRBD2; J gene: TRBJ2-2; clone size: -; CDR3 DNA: TGTGCCAGCAGCCCCATCACAGGGAAGCGGGAGAACTTTGGGGAGCTGTTTTTT; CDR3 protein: CASSPITGKRENFGELFF
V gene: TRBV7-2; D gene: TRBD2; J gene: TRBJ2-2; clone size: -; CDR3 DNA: TGTGCCTCGGAGACTAGCGGGAGTGTAGCCGGGGAGCTGTTTTTT; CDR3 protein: CASETSGSVAGELFF
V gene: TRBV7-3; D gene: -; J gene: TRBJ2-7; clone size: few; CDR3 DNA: TGTGCCAGCAGCTTATCCGGGACACCGTACGACGAGCAGTACTTC; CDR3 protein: CASSLSGTPYDEQYF
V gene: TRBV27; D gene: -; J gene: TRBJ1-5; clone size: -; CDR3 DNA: TGTGCCAGCAGGATGAACAGGGTCCAGCCCCAGCATTTT; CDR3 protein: CASRMNRVQPQHF
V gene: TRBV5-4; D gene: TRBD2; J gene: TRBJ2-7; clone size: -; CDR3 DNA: TGTGCCAGCAGCTTGATCACTAGCGGGACCTACGAGCAGTACTTC; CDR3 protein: CASSLITSGTYEQYF
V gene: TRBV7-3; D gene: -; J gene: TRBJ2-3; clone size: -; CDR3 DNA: TGTGCCAGCCAGACTCAAGCGGCGGATACGCAGTATTTT; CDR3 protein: CASQTQAADTQYF
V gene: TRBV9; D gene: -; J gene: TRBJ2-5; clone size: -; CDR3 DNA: TGTGCCAGCAGCGTATACGGAAGAGGGACCCAGTACTTC; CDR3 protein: CASSVYGRGTQYF
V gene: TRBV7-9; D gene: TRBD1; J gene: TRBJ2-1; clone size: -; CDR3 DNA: TGTGCCAGCAGCTGGGAGGGACAGGGTTGGTCCTACAATGAGCAGTTCTTC; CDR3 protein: CASSWEGQGWSYNEQFF
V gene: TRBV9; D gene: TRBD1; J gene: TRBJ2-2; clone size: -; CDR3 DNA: TGTGCCAGCAGCGTAGGGGGGACAGGGGCGATGACCGGGGAGCTGTTTTTT; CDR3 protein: CASSVGGTGAMTGELFF
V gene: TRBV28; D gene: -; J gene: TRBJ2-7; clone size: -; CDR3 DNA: TGTGCCAGCAGGGTTGGGGGAGGCAATTCCTACGAGCAGTACTTC; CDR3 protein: CASRVGGGNSYEQYF
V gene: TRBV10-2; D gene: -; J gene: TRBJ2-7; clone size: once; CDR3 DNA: TGCGCCAGCACCACCTGGGGGGACTACGAGCAGTACTTC; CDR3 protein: CASTTWGDYEQYF
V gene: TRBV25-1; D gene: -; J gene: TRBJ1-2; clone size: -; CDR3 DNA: TGTGCCAGCAGTGAAACAGGATTTGACTATGGCTACACCTTC; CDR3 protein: CASSETGFDYGYTF
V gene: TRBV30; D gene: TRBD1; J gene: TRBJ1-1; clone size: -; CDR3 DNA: TGTGCCTGGAGTGTACAGGGGGCAGCTGAAGCTTTCTTT; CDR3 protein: CAWSVQGAAEAFF
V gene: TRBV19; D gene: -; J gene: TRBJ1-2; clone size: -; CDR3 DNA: TGTGCCAGTAGTATCTCCGACAGTGGCTACACCTTC; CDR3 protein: CASSISDSGYTF
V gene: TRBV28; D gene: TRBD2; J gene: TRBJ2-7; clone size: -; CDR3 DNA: TGTGCCAGCAGTGTTACTAGCGGGAGGACCAGCTCCTACGAGCAGTACTTC; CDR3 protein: CASSVTSGRTSSYEQYF
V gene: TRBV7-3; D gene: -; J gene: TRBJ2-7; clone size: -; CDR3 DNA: TGTGCCAGCAGCTTAAGCATCGGTTACGAGCAGTACTTC; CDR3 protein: CASSLSIGYEQYF
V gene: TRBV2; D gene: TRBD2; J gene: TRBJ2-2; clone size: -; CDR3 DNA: TGTGCCACCCGGACTAGCGGGATTGCCGGGGAGCTGTTTTTT; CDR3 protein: CATRTSGIAGELFF
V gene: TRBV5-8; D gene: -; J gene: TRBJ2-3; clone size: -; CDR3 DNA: TGTGCCAGCAGCTTGGCCGGGCAGGGTATCGGGTTGACAGATACGCAGTATTTT; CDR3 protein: CASSLAGQGIGLTDTQYF
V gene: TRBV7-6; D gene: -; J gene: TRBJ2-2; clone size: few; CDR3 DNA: TGTGCCAGCTCCCGGGGACACGGCGCCGGGGAGCTGTTTTTT; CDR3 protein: CASSRGHGAGELFF
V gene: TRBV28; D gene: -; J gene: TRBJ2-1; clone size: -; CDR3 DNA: TGTGCCAGCAGTTTAATGGGCAACAATGAGCAGTTCTTC; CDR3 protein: CASSLMGNNEQFF
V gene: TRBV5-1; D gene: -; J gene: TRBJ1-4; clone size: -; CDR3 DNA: TGCGCCAGCAGCTTAAGCTCTAATGAAAAACTGTTTTTT; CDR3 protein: CASSLSSNEKLFF
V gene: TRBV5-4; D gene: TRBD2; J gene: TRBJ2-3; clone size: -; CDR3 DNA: TGTGCCAGCAGCCGGACTAGCGGGAGCTTCCCCACAGATACGCAGTATTTT; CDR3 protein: CASSRTSGSFPTDTQYF
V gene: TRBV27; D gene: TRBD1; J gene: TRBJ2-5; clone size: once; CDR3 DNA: TGTGCCAGCAGTTGGGACAGAGAAGAGACCCAGTACTTC; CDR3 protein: CASSWDREETQYF
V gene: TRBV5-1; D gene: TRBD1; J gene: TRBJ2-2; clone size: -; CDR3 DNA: TGCGCCAGCAGCTTGAACCCGGGACAGGGGACCGGGGAGCTGTTTTTT; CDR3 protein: CASSLNPGQGTGELFF
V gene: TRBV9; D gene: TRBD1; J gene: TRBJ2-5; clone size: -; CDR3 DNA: TGTGCCAGCAGCGCCAGGACAGGGGCGGTGGGGGAGACCCAGTACTTC; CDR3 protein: CASSARTGAVGETQYF
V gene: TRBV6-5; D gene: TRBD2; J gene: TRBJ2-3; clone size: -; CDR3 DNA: TGTGCCAGCAGTTACGGGACTAGCCCTTATACGCAGTATTTT; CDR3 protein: CASSYGTSPYTQYF
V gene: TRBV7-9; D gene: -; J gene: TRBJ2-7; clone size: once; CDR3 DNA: TGTGCCAGCAGCCCGCAAACATACGAGCAGTACTTC; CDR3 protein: CASSPQTYEQYF
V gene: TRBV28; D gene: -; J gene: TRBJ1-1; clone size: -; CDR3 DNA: TGTGCCGGCAAATCTTCAGGGGCCGCGAACACTGAAGCTTTCTTT; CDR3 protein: CAGKSSGAANTEAFF
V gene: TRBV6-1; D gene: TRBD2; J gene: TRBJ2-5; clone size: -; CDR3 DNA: TGTGCCAGCAGGATGACTAGCGGGATGGAGACCCAGTACTTC; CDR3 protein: CASRMTSGMETQYF
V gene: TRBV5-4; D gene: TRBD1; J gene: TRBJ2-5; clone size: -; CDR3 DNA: TGTGCCAGCGGACAGGGGGCTGAGACCCAGTACTTC; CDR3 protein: CASGQGAETQYF
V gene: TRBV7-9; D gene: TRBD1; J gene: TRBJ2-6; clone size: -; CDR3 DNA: TGTGCCAGCAGCTTAGGAGGGACAGCTCATATCTCTGGGGCCAACGTCCTGACTTTC; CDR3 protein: CASSLGGTAHISGANVLTF
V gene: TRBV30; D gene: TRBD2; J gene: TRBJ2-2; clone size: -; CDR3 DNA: TGTGCCTGGAGCTTGGGTCTAGCGGGAGGAGCCGGGGAGCTGTTTTTT; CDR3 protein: CAWSLGLAGGAGELFF
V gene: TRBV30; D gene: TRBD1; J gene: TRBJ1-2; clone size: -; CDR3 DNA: TGTGCCTGGAGCCCTTCCCACAGGGGTAGTGGCTACACCTTC; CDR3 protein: CAWSPSHRGSGYTF
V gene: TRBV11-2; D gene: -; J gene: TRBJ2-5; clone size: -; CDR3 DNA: TGTGCCAGCAGCTTGGGGTGGAGGTATCAAGAGACCCAGTACTTC; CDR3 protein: CASSLGWRYQETQYF
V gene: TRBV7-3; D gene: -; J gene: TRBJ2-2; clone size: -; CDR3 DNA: TGTGCCAGCAGCTTTTCGGACAGATTATCCGGGGAGCTGTTTTTT; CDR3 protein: CASSFSDRLSGELFF
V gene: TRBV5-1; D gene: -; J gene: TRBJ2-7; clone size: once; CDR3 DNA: TGCGCCAGCAGCTCTTCTAACTACGAGCAGTACTTC; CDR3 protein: CASSSSNYEQYF
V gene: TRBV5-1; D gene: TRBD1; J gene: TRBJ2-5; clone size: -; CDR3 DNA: TGCGCCAGCAGCTTGCCCGACAGGGTCCCAGAGACCCAGTACTTC; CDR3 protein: CASSLPDRVPETQYF
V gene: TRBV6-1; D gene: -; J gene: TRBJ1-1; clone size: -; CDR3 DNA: TGTGCCAGCATTTACAGGCTGATGGGAACTGAAGCTTTCTTT; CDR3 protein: CASIYRLMGTEAFF
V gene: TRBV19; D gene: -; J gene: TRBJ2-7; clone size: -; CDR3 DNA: TGTGCCAGTAGTAAACTACCTGACCCATCCTACGAGCAGTACTTC; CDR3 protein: CASSKLPDPSYEQYF
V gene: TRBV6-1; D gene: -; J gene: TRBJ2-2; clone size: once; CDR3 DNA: TGTGCCAGCATCCGCCAGGGAAACACCGGGGAGCTGTTTTTT; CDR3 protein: CASIRQGNTGELFF